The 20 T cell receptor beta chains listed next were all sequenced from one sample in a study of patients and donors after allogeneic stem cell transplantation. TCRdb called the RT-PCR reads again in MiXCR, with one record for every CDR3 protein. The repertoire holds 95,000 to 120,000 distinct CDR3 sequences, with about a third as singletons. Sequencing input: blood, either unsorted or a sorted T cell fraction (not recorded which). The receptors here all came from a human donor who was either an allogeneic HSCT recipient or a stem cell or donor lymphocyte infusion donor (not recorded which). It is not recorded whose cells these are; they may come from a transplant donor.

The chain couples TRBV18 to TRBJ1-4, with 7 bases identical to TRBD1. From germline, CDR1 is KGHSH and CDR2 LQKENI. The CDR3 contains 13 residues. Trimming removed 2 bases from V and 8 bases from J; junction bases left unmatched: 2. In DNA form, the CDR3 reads TGTGCCAGCTCACCAAGGGGGCGAGAAAAACTGTTTTTT. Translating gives CASSPRGREKLFF.

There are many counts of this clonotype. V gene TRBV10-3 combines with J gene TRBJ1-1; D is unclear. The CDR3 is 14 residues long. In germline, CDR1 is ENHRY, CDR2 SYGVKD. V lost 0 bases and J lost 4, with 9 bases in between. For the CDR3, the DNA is TGTGCCATCAGTGAGTCGAAGAGCGGCACTGAAGCTTTCTTT. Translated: CAISESKSGTEAFF.

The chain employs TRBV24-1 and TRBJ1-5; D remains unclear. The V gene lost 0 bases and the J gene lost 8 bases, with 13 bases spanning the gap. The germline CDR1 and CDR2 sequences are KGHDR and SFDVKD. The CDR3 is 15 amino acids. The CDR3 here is CATSDLHRGSEPQHF. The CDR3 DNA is TGTGCCACCAGTGATTTGCATCGGGGTTCGGAGCCCCAGCATTTT.

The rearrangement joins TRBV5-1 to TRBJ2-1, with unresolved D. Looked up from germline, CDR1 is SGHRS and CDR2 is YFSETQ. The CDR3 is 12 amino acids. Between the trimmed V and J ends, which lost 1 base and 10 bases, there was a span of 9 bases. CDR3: CASSLNSIEQFF. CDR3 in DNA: TGCGCCAGCAGCTTGAACAGCATCGAGCAGTTCTTC.

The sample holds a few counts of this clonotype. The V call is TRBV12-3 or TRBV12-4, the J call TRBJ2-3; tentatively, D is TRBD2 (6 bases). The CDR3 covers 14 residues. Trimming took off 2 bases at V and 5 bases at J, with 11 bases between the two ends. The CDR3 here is CASSLQRVLDTQYF. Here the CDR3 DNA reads TGTGCCAGCAGTTTACAGCGGGTTCTAGATACGCAGTATTTT.

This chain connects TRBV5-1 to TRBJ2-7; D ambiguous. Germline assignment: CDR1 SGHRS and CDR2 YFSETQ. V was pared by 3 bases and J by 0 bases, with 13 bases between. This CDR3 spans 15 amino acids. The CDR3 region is CASSSTFSSSYEQYF. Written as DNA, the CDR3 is TGCGCCAGCAGCTCAACCTTTAGTAGCTCCTACGAGCAGTACTTC.

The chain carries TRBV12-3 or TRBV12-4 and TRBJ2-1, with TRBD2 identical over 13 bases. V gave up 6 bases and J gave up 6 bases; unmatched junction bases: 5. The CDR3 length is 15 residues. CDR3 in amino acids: CASRPGLAGPNEQFF. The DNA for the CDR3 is TGTGCCAGCAGGCCGGGACTAGCGGGACCCAATGAGCAGTTCTTC.

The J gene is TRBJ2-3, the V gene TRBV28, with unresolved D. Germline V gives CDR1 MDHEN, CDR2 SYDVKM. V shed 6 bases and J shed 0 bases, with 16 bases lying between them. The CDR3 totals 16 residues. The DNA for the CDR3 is TGTGCCAGCAGCCTAGAAGGGCTACCTAGCACAGATACGCAGTATTTT. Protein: CASSLEGLPSTDTQYF. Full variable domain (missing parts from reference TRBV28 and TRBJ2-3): DVKVTQSSRYLVKRTGEKVFLECVQDMDHENMFWYRQDPGLGLRLIYFSYDVKMKEKGDIPEGYSVSREKKERFSLILESASTNQTSMYLCASSLEGLPSTDTQYFGPGTRLTVL.

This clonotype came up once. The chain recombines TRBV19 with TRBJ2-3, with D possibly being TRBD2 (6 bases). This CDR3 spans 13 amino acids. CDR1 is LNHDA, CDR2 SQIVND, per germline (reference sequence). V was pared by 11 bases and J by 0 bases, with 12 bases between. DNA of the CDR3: TGTGCCGCCGGGAGCCCTAGCACAGATACGCAGTATTTT. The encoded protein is CAAGSPSTDTQYF.

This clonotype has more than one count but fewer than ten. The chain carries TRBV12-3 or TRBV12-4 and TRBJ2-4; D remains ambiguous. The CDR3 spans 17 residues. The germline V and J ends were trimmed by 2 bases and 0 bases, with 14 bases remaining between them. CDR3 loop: CASSLFSSPSAKNIQYF. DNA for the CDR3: TGTGCCAGCAGTTTATTCTCGTCGCCTTCAGCCAAAAACATTCAGTACTTC.

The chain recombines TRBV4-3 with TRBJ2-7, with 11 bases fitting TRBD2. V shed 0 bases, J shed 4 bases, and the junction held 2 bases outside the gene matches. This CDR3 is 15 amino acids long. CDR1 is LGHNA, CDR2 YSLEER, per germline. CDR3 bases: TGCGCCAGCAGCCAAGAGGGACTAGCGGATTACGAGCAGTACTTC. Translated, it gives CASSQEGLADYEQYF.

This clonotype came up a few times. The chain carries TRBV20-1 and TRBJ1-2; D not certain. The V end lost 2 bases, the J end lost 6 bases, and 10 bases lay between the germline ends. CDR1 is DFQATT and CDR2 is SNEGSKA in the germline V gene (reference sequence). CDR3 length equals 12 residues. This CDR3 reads CSARPLGHGYTF. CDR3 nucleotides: TGCAGTGCTAGACCCCTCGGGCATGGCTACACCTTC.

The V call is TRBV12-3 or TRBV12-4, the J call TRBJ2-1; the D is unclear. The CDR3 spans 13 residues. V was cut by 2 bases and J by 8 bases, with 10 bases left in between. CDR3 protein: CASSLSRGYEQFF. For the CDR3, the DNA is TGTGCCAGCAGTTTATCTCGTGGCTATGAGCAGTTCTTC.

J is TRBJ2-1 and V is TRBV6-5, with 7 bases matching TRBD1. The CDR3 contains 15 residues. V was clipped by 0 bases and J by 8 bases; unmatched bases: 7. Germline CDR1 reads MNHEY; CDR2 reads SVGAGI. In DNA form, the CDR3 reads TGTGCCAGCAGTTACTCGAGGAGACAGGGCTATGAGCAGTTCTTC. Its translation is CASSYSRRQGYEQFF.

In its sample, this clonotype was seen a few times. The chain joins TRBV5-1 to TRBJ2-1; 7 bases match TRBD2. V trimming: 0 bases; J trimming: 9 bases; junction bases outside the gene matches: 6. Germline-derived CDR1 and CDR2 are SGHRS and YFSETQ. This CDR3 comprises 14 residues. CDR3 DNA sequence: TGCGCCAGCAGCTTGGGTGGGAGGGCCGGTGAGCAGTTCTTC. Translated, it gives CASSLGGRAGEQFF.

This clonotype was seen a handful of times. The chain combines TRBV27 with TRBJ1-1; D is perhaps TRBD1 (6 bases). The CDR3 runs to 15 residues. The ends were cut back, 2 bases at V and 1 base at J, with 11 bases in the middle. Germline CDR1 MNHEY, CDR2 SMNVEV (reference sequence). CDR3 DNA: TGTGCCAGCAGTTTAGAGGGGGTCAAGAACACTGAAGCTTTCTTT. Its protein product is CASSLEGVKNTEAFF.

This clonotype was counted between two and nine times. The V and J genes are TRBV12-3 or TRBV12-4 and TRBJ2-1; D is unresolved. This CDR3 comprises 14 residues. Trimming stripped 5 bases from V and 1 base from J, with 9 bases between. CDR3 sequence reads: CASSTHLSYNEQFF. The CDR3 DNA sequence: TGTGCCAGCAGTACCCACTTATCCTACAATGAGCAGTTCTTC.

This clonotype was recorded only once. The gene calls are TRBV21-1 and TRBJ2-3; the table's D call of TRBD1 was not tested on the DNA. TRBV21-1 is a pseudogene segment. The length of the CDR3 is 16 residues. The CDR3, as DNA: TGTGCCAGCAGCAAATTGAGGGGTGTAGGCACAGATACGCAGTATTTT. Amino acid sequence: CASSKLRGVGTDTQYF.

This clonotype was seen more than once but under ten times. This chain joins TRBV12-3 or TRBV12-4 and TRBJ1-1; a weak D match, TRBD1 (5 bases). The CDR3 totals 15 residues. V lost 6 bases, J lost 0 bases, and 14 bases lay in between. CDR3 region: CASSLLGVLNTEAFF. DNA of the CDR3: TGTGCCAGCAGCCTCTTGGGGGTTTTGAACACTGAAGCTTTCTTT.

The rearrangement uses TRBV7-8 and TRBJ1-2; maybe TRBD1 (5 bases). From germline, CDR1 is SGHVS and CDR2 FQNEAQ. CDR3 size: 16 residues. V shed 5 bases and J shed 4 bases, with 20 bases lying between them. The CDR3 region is CASSPVGRGFGYGYTF. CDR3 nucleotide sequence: TGTGCCAGCAGCCCAGTGGGGCGGGGCTTTGGCTATGGCTACACCTTC.